One and the same sample provided the 7 T cell receptor beta chains below, sequenced in a study of chemoradiotherapy in HPV16-positive cancers. Here immunoSEQ multiplex PCR was the method, and the copy in TCRdb shows in-frame clones only, minus some. The sample includes 40,000 to 65,000 clones, around nine tenths seen only once; the top ten take around 3.3%. The specimen was blood, collected from a patient who underwent chemoradiotherapy. The receptors were sampled from a human donor with HPV-associated anogenital cancer.

The V call is TRBV18, the J call TRBJ1-4; D not certain. Germline V lookup: CDR1 KGHSH, CDR2 LQKENI. CDR3 length: 12 amino acids. With 3 bases removed from V and 8 bases from J, the gap between germline ends came to 7 bases. DNA for the CDR3: TGTGCCAGCTCACCTAATAGGGAAAAACTGTTTTTT. As protein: CASSPNREKLFF.

The rearrangement links TRBV4-1 to TRBJ2-7, with 8 positions matching TRBD1. The CDR3 has 13 residues. Germline CDR1 reads MGHRA; CDR2 reads YSYEKL. V trimming: 4 bases; J trimming: 5 bases; junction bases outside the gene matches: 4. For the CDR3, the DNA is TGCGCCAGCAGCCCAACAGGGGGAAACGAGCAGTACTTC. This codes for CASSPTGGNEQYF.

The V and J genes are TRBV30 and TRBJ2-5, with 13 bases fitting TRBD2. The J segment lost 4 bases and the V segment lost 0 bases, leaving 5 bases of the junction unmatched. The germline V gene encodes CDR1 GTSNPN and CDR2 SVGIG (reference sequence). The CDR3 runs 16 residues. In DNA form, the CDR3 reads TGTGCCTGGAGTGTACTCGGACTAGCGGGAGCAGAGACCCAGTACTTC. Protein sequence: CAWSVLGLAGAETQYF.

The genes are TRBV28 and TRBJ2-7; 7 bases map to TRBD1. This CDR3 has 12 residues. Germline CDR1 and CDR2: MDHEN and SYDVKM. With 6 bases clipped from V and 4 bases from J, the junction kept 3 bases outside the gene matches. DNA for the CDR3: TGTGCCAGCAGCTTGACAGGGTACGAGCAGTACTTC. Encoded protein: CASSLTGYEQYF.

The chain carries TRBV15 and TRBJ1-6; TRBD1 might be the D (5 bases). The germline V gene encodes CDR1 LNHNV and CDR2 YYDKDF (reference sequence). This CDR3 has 15 amino acids. V lost 3 bases, J lost 9 bases, and 15 bases lay in between. The CDR3 DNA follows: TGTGCCACCAGCAGCAACCGGGGGGGAATTTCACCCCTCCACTTT. Translated, it gives CATSSNRGGISPLHF.

V gene TRBV6-6 combines with J gene TRBJ2-7; no definite D call. Looked up from germline, CDR1 is MNHNY and CDR2 is SVGAGI (reference sequence). The germline V and J ends were trimmed by 4 bases and 2 bases, with 12 bases remaining between them. The CDR3 covers 14 residues. The CDR3 DNA reads TGTGCCAGCAGTTTCCCTGGTAAACCCTACGAGCAGTACTTC. Its translation: CASSFPGKPYEQYF.

The rearrangement uses TRBV6-5 and TRBJ1-2; D is perhaps TRBD1 (6 bases). V gave up 4 bases and J gave up 4 bases, with 13 bases separating them. This CDR3 comprises 14 residues. CDR1 MNHEY and CDR2 SVGAGI come from the germline V gene. CDR3 sequence (DNA): TGTGCCAGCAGTTCATCCGGACAGACCTATGGCTACACCTTC. This sequence encodes CASSSSGQTYGYTF.